This T cell receptor (beta chain) was identified in a study of a mutant IDH1 vaccine in newly diagnosed glioma. Study overall: The treated group averaged 40.4 years old and was around 60% male, roughly 38% female. Beforehand, treatment had been radiotherapy, temozolomide, or both; the majority received both.

Turning to this clone: The antigen is unknown.

Here immunoSEQ multiplex PCR was the method, and the copy in TCRdb shows in-frame clones only, minus some. The data contain roughly 130,000 clones, 80% of them singletons. The time point was: week 11, during vaccination. With topical imiquimod, each dose of the vaccine consisted of 300 ug of mutant IDH1 20-mer peptide. The donor cohort comprised cases of new WHO grade 3 or 4 IDH1-mutant, ATRX-lost astrocytoma. The CDR3 is made up of 15 amino acids. Germline V lookup: CDR1 MNHEY, CDR2 SVGAGI. V trimming: 5 bases; J trimming: 4 bases; junction bases outside the gene matches: 5. The chain links TRBV6-5 to TRBJ2-2; TRBD1 matches 9 bases. The source was PBMCs, collected from a glioma patient whose treatment included an IDH1 peptide vaccine. The receptor comes from a man aged 40-49 years with glioma. CDR3 in amino acids: CASSRTGVITGELFF. Written as DNA, the CDR3 is TGTGCCAGCAGTAGGACAGGGGTGATCACCGGGGAGCTGTTTTTT.